These 13 T cell receptor beta chains were all obtained from the same sample, sequenced in a study of T cell changes during pregnancy in multiple sclerosis. Sequenced by immunoSEQ multiplex PCR; TCRdb stores in-frame clones only, minus some. The table records more than 90,000 clones, 92% of them present only once. This sample comprised peripheral blood, obtained after pregnancy. The receptors stem from a female donor with multiple sclerosis, enrolled in a pregnancy study.

This clone was observed a single time. J is TRBJ1-4 and V is TRBV28, with 7 nucleotides matching TRBD1. Germline V CDR1 and CDR2: MDHEN, SYDVKM. V gave up 8 bases and J gave up 0 bases; unmatched junction bases: 9. The CDR3 runs to 16 residues. In nucleotides, the CDR3 is TGTGCCAGCGGACCTTGGGACAGCGCAACTAATGAAAAACTGTTTTTT. Protein: CASGPWDSATNEKLFF. The full variable domain, with the rest looked up from reference TRBV28 and TRBJ1-4, is DVKVTQSSRYLVKRTGEKVFLECVQDMDHENMFWYRQDPGLGLRLIYFSYDVKMKEKGDIPEGYSVSREKKERFSLILESASTNQTSMYLCASGPWDSATNEKLFFGSGTQLSVL.

The chain combines TRBV27 with TRBJ1-5; 8 positions agree with TRBD1. This CDR3 is built from 15 residues. The germline gives CDR1 MNHEY, CDR2 SMNVEV (reference sequence). V dropped 3 bases and J dropped 6; count of bases not matched to a gene: 7. In DNA form, the CDR3 reads TGTGCCAGCAGTTTCTTATCAGGGGGCGGTCAGCCCCAGCATTTT. Amino acid sequence: CASSFLSGGGQPQHF.

V gene TRBV19 combines with J gene TRBJ1-3; possibly TRBD1 for D (6 bases). The CDR3 extends over 20 amino acids. V was pared by 5 bases and J by 0 bases, with 26 bases between. The germline V gene has CDR1 LNHDA and CDR2 SQIVND (reference sequence). In nucleotides, the CDR3 is TGTGCCAGTAGTCCCCACCTACAGGGCACCCCCGGCGTCTCTGGAAACACCATATATTTT. Its translation is CASSPHLQGTPGVSGNTIYF.

In its sample, this clone was seen once. This chain uses TRBV5-1 with TRBJ1-4, with D perhaps TRBD1 (6 bases). Germline V CDR1 and CDR2: SGHRS, YFSETQ. The CDR3 consists of 15 residues. V lost 4 bases and J 8 bases, leaving 18 bases between the germline ends. CDR3 nucleotide sequence: TGCGCCAGCAGCGACCCCCAGGGGTCCAACGAAAAACTGTTTTTT. It is translated as CASSDPQGSNEKLFF.

This clone was picked up one time. The V and J genes are TRBV27 and TRBJ1-2; 9 nucleotides agree with TRBD1. Germline CDR1 MNHEY, CDR2 SMNVEV (reference sequence). This CDR3 comprises 15 residues. The ends lost 0 bases at V and 5 bases at J; junction bases unmatched: 4. The CDR3 DNA sequence: TGTGCCAGCAGTTTATCGAAGGGGACAGGGTATGGCTACACCTTC. Translation gives CASSLSKGTGYGYTF.

The V and J genes are TRBV7-2 and TRBJ2-3; D is undetermined. Germline CDR1 SGHTA, CDR2 FQGNSA. The CDR3 is 14 amino acids. With 2 bases removed from V and 0 bases from J, the gap between germline ends came to 6 bases. The CDR3 DNA is TGTGCCAGCAGCTTACGACTGAGCACAGATACGCAGTATTTT. This translates into CASSLRLSTDTQYF.

The chain couples TRBV6-5 to TRBJ2-7; no clear D gene. The CDR3 totals 16 residues. V was cut by 0 bases and J by 3 bases, with 15 bases left in between. The germline V gene has CDR1 MNHEY and CDR2 SVGAGI. CDR3 coding DNA: TGTGCCAGCAGTTACTCGATAGTTCCAGGTTTCTACGAGCAGTACTTC. Protein product: CASSYSIVPGFYEQYF.

The chain links TRBV6-6 to TRBJ2-7; maybe TRBD2 (5 bases). V was shortened by 7 bases and J by 3 bases, with 13 bases between the two germline ends. The CDR3 consists of 13 residues. Germline V lookup: CDR1 MNHNY, CDR2 SVGAGI (reference sequence). This chain's CDR3 is CASNLAGFYEQYF. CDR3 DNA: TGTGCCAGCAATCTAGCCGGGTTCTACGAGCAGTACTTC.

The V gene is TRBV25-1, the J gene TRBJ2-7, with 8 nucleotides matching TRBD2. Germline values: CDR1 MGHDK, CDR2 SYGVNS. The CDR3 is 16 amino acids. V was clipped by 4 bases and J by 3 bases; unmatched bases: 11. CDR3 bases: TGTGCCAGCAGTGGAGGAGTGACTAGCGACCGCTACGAGCAGTACTTC. It specifies CASSGGVTSDRYEQYF.

The chain links TRBV19 to TRBJ2-3; the D gene is possibly TRBD2 (5 bases). The CDR3 covers 14 residues. CDR1 and CDR2 (germline): LNHDA, SQIVND (reference sequence). Deletions cut 4 bases from V and 3 bases from J, with 11 bases between. For the CDR3, the DNA is TGTGCCAGTAGTAGGGATAGAGGGACAGATACGCAGTATTTT. It encodes CASSRDRGTDTQYF.

The chain employs TRBV30 and TRBJ2-3; D is possibly TRBD2 (6 bases). Germline V lookup: CDR1 GTSNPN, CDR2 SVGIG (reference sequence). There are 14 residues in the CDR3. The V end lost 4 bases, the J end lost 2 bases, and 13 bases lay between the germline ends. The CDR3 here is CAWMGTAYTDTQYF. CDR3 DNA: TGTGCCTGGATGGGGACTGCCTACACAGATACGCAGTATTTT.

The chain has TRBV5-6 and TRBJ2-3; weak D call: TRBD1 (7 bases). Germline V gene sequence: CDR1 SGHDT, CDR2 YYEEEE. The CDR3 runs to 15 residues. Trimming took 2 bases from V and 3 from J, leaving 13 bases between them. CDR3 sequence reads: CASSFRQGGTDTQYF. The CDR3 coding sequence is TGTGCCAGCAGCTTCAGACAGGGAGGTACAGATACGCAGTATTTT.

V is TRBV25-1 and J is TRBJ2-2, with 7 bases matching TRBD2. Germline values: CDR1 MGHDK, CDR2 SYGVNS. The CDR3 is 13 residues long. Trimming removed 6 bases from V and 7 bases from J; junction bases left unmatched: 5. CDR3 in amino acids: CASSERDRGELFF. CDR3 DNA sequence: TGTGCCAGCAGCGAGCGGGATCGCGGGGAGCTGTTTTTT.